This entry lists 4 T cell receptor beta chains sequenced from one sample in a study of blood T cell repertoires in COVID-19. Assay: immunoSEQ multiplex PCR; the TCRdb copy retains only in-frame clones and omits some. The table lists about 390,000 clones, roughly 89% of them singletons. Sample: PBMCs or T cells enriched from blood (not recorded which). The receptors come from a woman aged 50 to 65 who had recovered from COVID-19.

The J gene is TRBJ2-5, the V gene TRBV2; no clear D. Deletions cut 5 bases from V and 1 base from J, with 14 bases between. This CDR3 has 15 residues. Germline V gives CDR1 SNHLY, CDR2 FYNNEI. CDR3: CASSSPRGLQETQYF. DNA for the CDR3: TGTGCCAGCAGTAGTCCTCGAGGCCTCCAAGAGACCCAGTACTTC.

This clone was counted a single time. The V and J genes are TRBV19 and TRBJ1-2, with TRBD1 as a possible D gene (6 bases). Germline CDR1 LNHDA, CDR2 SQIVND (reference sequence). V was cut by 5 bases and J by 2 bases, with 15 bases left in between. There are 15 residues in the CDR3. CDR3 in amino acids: CASSDRDTGNYGYTF. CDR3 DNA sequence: TGTGCCAGTAGTGACCGGGACACGGGCAACTATGGCTACACCTTC.

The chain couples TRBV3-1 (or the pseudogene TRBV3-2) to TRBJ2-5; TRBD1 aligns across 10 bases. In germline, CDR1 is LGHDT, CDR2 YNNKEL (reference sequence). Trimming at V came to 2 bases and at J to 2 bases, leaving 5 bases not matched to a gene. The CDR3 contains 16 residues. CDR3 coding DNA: TGTGCCAGCAGCCAACGGGACAGGGGATTTCAAGAGACCCAGTACTTC. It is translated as CASSQRDRGFQETQYF.

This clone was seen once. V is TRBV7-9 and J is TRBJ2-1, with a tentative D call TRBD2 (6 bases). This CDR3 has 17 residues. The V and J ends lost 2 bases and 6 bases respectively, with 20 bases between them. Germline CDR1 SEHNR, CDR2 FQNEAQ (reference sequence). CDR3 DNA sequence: TGTGCCAGCAGCTTATGGCGGGGTGTCACGGTGTCCAATGAGCAGTTCTTC. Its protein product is CASSLWRGVTVSNEQFF.